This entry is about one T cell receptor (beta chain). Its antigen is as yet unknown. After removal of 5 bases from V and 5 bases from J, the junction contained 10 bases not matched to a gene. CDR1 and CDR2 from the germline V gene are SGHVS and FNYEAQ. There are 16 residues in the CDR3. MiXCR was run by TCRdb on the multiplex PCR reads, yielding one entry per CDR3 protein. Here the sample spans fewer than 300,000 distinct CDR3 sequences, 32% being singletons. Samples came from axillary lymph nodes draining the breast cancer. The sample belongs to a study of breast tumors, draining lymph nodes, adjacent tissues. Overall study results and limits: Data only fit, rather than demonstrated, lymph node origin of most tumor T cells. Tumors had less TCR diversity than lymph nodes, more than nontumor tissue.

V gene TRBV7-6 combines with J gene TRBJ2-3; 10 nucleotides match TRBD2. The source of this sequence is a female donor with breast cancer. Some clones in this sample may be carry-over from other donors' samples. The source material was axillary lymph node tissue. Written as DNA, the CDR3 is TGTGCCAGCAGCCAGAACTTAGCGGGAGGAGGAGATACGCAGTATTTT. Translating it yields CASSQNLAGGGDTQYF.